The 4 T cell receptor beta chains below all came from one sample that was sequenced in a study of cytomegalovirus exposure and HLA in healthy donors. PCR was performed using 60 Vbeta and 13 Jbeta primers. TCRdb's table, derived via immunoSEQ multiplex PCR, lists solely in-frame clones and lacks some. The sample holds 95,000 to 150,000 clones; about 62% are singletons and the top ten take more than 6.5%. Sequenced: PBMCs. Receptor source: a woman aged 40 to 50 in good health and CMV-seropositive.

This clone occurred once. This CDR3 reads CASSLEGRTNNSPLHF. For the CDR3, the DNA is TGCGCCAGCAGCTTGGAAGGGAGGACGAATAATTCACCCCTCCACTTT. The V and J genes are TRBV5-1 and TRBJ1-6; D is unresolved. CDR1 and CDR2 from the germline V gene are SGHRS and YFSETQ. The V gene lost 0 bases and the J gene lost 5 bases, with 12 bases spanning the gap. CDR3 length equals 16 residues.

The J gene is TRBJ2-7, the V gene TRBV19; 7 nucleotides match TRBD1. This CDR3 has 13 residues. Germline V gives CDR1 LNHDA, CDR2 SQIVND (reference sequence). Losses at the gene ends were 7 bases for V and 0 bases for J; bases not matched to a gene: 3. The CDR3 reads CASKGAASYEQYF. The CDR3 nucleotides read TGTGCCAGTAAGGGGGCAGCCTCCTACGAGCAGTACTTC.

This clone has just a few counts. The chain joins TRBV4-2 to TRBJ2-3; 9 bases map to TRBD2. The J segment lost 3 bases and the V segment lost 8 bases, leaving 6 bases of the junction unmatched. The CDR3 covers 14 residues. The germline V gene has CDR1 LGHNA and CDR2 YNFKEQ. The CDR3 sequence is CASGAGGGTDTQYF. The DNA of the CDR3 is TGTGCCAGCGGAGCGGGAGGAGGGACAGATACGCAGTATTTT.

The chain links TRBV27 to TRBJ2-7; TRBD1 aligns across 8 bases. In germline, CDR1 is MNHEY, CDR2 SMNVEV (reference sequence). The CDR3 is 15 residues long. V lost 4 bases to trimming and J lost 5 bases; unmatched junction nucleotides: 10. The CDR3 protein is CASSSPDRVRNEQYF. The CDR3, as DNA: TGTGCCAGCAGTTCCCCGGACAGGGTAAGGAACGAGCAGTACTTC.